Below, 19 T cell receptor beta chains from the same sample are listed, as sequenced in a study of T cell responses to AZD1222 COVID-19 vaccine. Sequencing used immunoSEQ multiplex PCR; TCRdb keeps in-frame clones, though not all of them. The sample lists about 93,000 clones; just over 85% were seen once. Here the sequenced sample was peripheral blood, taken on day 0 of AZD1222 vaccination. The source is an adult in good health.

The V call is TRBV27, the J call TRBJ1-1; a weak D match, TRBD1 (5 bases). The CDR3 spans 14 residues. Germline CDR1 MNHEY, CDR2 SMNVEV (reference sequence). Deletions cut 2 bases from V and 5 bases from J, with 12 bases between. As DNA, the CDR3 is TGTGCCAGCAGTTTAAGTCTCGGGGGAACTGAAGCTTTCTTT. Encoded protein: CASSLSLGGTEAFF.

The V and J genes are TRBV5-4 and TRBJ2-3; no definite D call. The V gene's germline CDR1 is SGHNT and CDR2 YYREEE (reference sequence). V was clipped by 0 bases and J by 0 bases, with 11 bases between them. This CDR3 has 16 amino acids. The CDR3 nucleotides read TGTGCCAGCAGCTTGGACACCACCCACAGCACAGATACGCAGTATTTT. This gives the protein CASSLDTTHSTDTQYF.

The chain recombines TRBV7-9 with TRBJ2-3; D is ambiguous. This CDR3 has 12 amino acids. Germline V gives CDR1 SEHNR, CDR2 FQNEAQ (reference sequence). Trimming took 1 base from V and 5 from J, leaving 4 bases between them. For the CDR3, the DNA is TGTGCCAGCAGCTTAGTTGGAGATACGCAGTATTTT. Residues: CASSLVGDTQYF.

V gene TRBV5-1 combines with J gene TRBJ2-5; 7 nucleotides match TRBD1. The CDR3 sequence is 15 residues long. V was clipped by 4 bases and J by 2 bases; unmatched bases: 8. Germline values: CDR1 SGHRS, CDR2 YFSETQ. CDR3 loop: CASSRTGARQETQYF. CDR3 sequence (DNA): TGCGCCAGCAGCCGAACAGGGGCGAGACAAGAGACCCAGTACTTC.

The chain combines TRBV4-2 with TRBJ1-1; D gene unclear. The germline gives CDR1 LGHNA, CDR2 YNFKEQ. CDR3 length: 15 amino acids. V was clipped by 2 bases and J by 1 base, with 11 bases between them. The CDR3 is CASSQPQAGNTEAFF. As DNA, the CDR3 is TGTGCCAGCAGCCAACCGCAGGCAGGGAACACTGAAGCTTTCTTT.

This chain joins TRBV7-9 and TRBJ2-2; D not resolved. The germline gives CDR1 SEHNR, CDR2 FQNEAQ (reference sequence). The CDR3 extends over 12 amino acids. The germline V and J ends were trimmed by 0 bases and 8 bases, with 4 bases remaining between them. The CDR3 loop reads CASSLARGELFF. In DNA form, the CDR3 reads TGTGCCAGCAGCTTAGCGCGGGGGGAGCTGTTTTTT. Looking up the rest from reference TRBV7-9 and TRBJ2-2 gives the full variable domain: DTGVSQNPRHKITKRGQNVTFRCDPISEHNRLYWYRQTLGQGPEFLTYFQNEAQLEKSRLLSDRFSAERPKGSFSTLEIQRTEQGDSAMYLCASSLARGELFFGEGSRLTVL.

The table lists this clone with a few counts. This CDR3 is CASSPDRAVGELFF. The CDR3 coding sequence is TGTGCCAGCAGTCCGGACAGGGCAGTCGGGGAGCTGTTTTTT. The chain recombines TRBV2 with TRBJ2-2, with 8 bases aligning to TRBD1. The CDR3 spans 14 residues. Germline CDR1 SNHLY, CDR2 FYNNEI. Trimming at V came to 5 bases and at J to 7 bases, leaving 6 bases not matched to a gene.

The chain carries TRBV14 and TRBJ1-4, with D perhaps TRBD1 (5 bases). CDR1 and CDR2 (germline): SGHDN, FVKESK. The CDR3 loop spans 15 amino acids. Trimming removed 1 base at V and 5 bases at J, with 11 bases between. The CDR3 spells CASSQVTDWNEKLFF. CDR3 in DNA: TGTGCCAGCAGCCAAGTGACAGACTGGAATGAAAAACTGTTTTTT.

The rearrangement uses TRBV6-5 and TRBJ2-5, with TRBD2 matching over 10 bases. The CDR3 covers 15 residues. V was pared by 8 bases and J by 4 bases, with 10 bases of the junction left unmatched. Germline V lookup: CDR1 MNHEY, CDR2 SVGAGI. The CDR3 is CASCSVAGGGETQYF. CDR3 nucleotide sequence: TGTGCCAGCTGCTCAGTAGCGGGGGGCGGAGAGACCCAGTACTTC.

J is TRBJ1-4 and V is TRBV7-8; tentative D call: TRBD1 (5 bases). The CDR3 contains 14 residues. V gave up 1 base and J gave up 7 bases, with 10 bases separating them. Germline V gene lookup returns CDR1 SGHVS and CDR2 FQNEAQ. The DNA of the CDR3 is TGTGCCAGCAGCTTAGGAGGGGATTCTGAAAAACTGTTTTTT. Translation: CASSLGGDSEKLFF.

The chain links TRBV5-1 to TRBJ1-1; the match to TRBD1 covers 7 bases. The CDR3 extends over 14 amino acids. V shed 5 bases and J 1 base; nucleotides not matched to a gene: 5. Germline CDR1 SGHRS, CDR2 YFSETQ. CDR3: CASRRTGQNTEAFF. For the CDR3, the DNA is TGCGCCAGCAGACGGACAGGCCAGAACACTGAAGCTTTCTTT.

The V gene is TRBV2, the J gene TRBJ1-2, with a weak D call TRBD1 (6 bases). V shed 2 bases and J shed 8 bases, with 12 bases lying between them. The CDR3 totals 13 residues. The V gene's germline CDR1 is SNHLY and CDR2 FYNNEI. CDR3: CASSEIGGAGYTF. CDR3 nucleotides: TGTGCCAGCAGTGAAATCGGGGGGGCCGGCTACACCTTC.

V gene TRBV30 combines with J gene TRBJ1-4; D gene unclear. CDR1 is GTSNPN, CDR2 SVGIG, per germline (reference sequence). V lost 6 bases to trimming and J lost 1 base, with 6 bases between them. The CDR3 consists of 12 residues. CDR3 sequence reads: CACSRTNEKLFF. Here the CDR3 DNA reads TGTGCCTGCAGCAGAACTAATGAAAAACTGTTTTTT.

This clone was recorded once. The chain joins TRBV4-1 to TRBJ2-5; D may correspond to TRBD1 or TRBD2 (5 bases each). Germline lookup yields CDR1 MGHRA and CDR2 YSYEKL. The CDR3 consists of 12 residues. The V end lost 3 bases, the J end lost 5 bases, and 7 bases lay between the germline ends. The CDR3 coding sequence is TGCGCCAGCAGCCATCGGGGCGAGACCCAGTACTTC. It translates to CASSHRGETQYF.

V is TRBV18 and J is TRBJ2-7; the D gene is possibly TRBD1 (6 bases). V lost 3 bases and J 3 bases, leaving 21 bases between the germline ends. Germline CDR1 KGHSH, CDR2 LQKENI. The CDR3 runs 17 residues. DNA of the CDR3: TGTGCCAGCTCACCTGTGTCACGAAACAGGGCCAACTACGAGCAGTACTTC. This translates into CASSPVSRNRANYEQYF.

This clone showed up just a few times. This sequence joins TRBV7-8 and TRBJ2-7; D unresolved. CDR3 size: 13 residues. Germline-derived CDR1 and CDR2 are SGHVS and FQNEAQ. Trimming stripped 0 bases from V and 5 bases from J, with 8 bases between. This CDR3 is CASSLAARNEQYF. DNA for the CDR3: TGTGCCAGCAGCTTAGCGGCCAGGAACGAGCAGTACTTC.

To note about this clone: In the same sample, other DNA sequences code for this CDR3. V gene TRBV24-1 combines with J gene TRBJ1-2; 7 nucleotides agree with TRBD1. The CDR3 consists of 13 residues. Trimming removed 3 bases from V and 6 bases from J; junction bases left unmatched: 3. The V gene's germline CDR1 is KGHDR and CDR2 SFDVKD. The CDR3 DNA is TGTGCCACCAGTGATCGGACAGGAGATGGCTACACCTTC. This gives the protein CATSDRTGDGYTF.

The genes are TRBV9 and TRBJ1-2; 7 bases fit TRBD1. The CDR3 totals 13 residues. Germline-derived CDR1 and CDR2 are SGDLS and YYNGEE. Trimming took 7 bases from V and 2 from J; bases not matched to a gene: 5. For the CDR3, the DNA is TGTGCCAGCGTGGGGACAGCAAACTATGGCTACACCTTC. Protein sequence: CASVGTANYGYTF. The whole variable domain, remainder taken from reference TRBV9 and TRBJ1-2, is DSGVTQTPKHLITATGQRVTLRCSPRSGDLSVYWYQQSLDQGLQFLIQYYNGEERAKGNILERFSAQQFPDLHSELNLSSLELGDSALYFCASVGTANYGYTFGSGTRLTVV.

The gene calls are TRBV12-5 and TRBJ1-2; D is unclear. The CDR3 sequence is 12 residues long. Germline assignment: CDR1 LGHNT and CDR2 FRNRAP. Between the trimmed V and J ends, which lost 4 bases and 6 bases, there was a span of 9 bases. For the CDR3, the DNA is TGTGCTAGTGGTTCTCACCTGGATGGCTACACCTTC. It translates to CASGSHLDGYTF.